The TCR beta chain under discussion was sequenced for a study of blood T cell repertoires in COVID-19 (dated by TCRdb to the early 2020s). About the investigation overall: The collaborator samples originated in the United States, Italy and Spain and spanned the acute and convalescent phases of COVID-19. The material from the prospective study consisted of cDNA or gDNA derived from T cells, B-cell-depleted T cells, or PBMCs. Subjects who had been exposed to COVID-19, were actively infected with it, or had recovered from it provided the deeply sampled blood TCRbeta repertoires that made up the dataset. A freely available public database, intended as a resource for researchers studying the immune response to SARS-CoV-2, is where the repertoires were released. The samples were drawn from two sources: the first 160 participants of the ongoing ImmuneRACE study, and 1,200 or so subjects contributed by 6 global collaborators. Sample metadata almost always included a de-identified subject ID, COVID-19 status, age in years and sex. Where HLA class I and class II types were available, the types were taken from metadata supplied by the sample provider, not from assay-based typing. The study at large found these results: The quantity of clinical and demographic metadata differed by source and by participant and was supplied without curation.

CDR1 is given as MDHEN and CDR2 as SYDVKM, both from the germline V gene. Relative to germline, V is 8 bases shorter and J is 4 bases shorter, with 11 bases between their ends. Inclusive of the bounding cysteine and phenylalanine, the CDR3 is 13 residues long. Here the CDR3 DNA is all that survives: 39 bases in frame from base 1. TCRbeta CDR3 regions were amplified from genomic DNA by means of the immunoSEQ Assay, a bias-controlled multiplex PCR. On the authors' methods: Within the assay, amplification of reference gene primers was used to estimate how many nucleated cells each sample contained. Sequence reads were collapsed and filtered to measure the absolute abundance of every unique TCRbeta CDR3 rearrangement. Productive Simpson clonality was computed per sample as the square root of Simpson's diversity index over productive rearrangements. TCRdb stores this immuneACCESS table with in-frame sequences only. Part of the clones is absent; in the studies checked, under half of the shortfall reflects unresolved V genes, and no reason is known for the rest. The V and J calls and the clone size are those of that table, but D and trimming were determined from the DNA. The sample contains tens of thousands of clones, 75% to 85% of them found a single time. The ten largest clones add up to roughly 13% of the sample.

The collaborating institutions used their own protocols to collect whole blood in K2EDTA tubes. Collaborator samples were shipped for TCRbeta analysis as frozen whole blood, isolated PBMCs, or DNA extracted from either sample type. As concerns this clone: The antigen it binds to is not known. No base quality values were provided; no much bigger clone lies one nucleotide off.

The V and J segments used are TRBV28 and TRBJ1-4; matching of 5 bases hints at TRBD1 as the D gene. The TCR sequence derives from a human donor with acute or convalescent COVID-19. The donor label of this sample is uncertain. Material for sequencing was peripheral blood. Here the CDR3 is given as CASGADLNEKLFF. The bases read TGTGCCAGCGGGGCAGACCTTAATGAAAAACTGTTTTTT.